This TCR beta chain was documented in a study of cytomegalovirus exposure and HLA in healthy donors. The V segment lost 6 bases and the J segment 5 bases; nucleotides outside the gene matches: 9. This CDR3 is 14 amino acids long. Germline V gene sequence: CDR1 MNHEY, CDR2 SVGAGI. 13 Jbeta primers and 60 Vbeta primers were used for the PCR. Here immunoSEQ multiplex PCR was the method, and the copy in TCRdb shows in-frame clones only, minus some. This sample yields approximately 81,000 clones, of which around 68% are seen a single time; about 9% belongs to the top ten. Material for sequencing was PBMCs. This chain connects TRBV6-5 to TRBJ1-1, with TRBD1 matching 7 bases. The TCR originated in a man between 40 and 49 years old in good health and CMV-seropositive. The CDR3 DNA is TGTGCCAGCAGCACCCAGGGGGGTGAAACTGAAGCTTTCTTT. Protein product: CASSTQGGETEAFF.